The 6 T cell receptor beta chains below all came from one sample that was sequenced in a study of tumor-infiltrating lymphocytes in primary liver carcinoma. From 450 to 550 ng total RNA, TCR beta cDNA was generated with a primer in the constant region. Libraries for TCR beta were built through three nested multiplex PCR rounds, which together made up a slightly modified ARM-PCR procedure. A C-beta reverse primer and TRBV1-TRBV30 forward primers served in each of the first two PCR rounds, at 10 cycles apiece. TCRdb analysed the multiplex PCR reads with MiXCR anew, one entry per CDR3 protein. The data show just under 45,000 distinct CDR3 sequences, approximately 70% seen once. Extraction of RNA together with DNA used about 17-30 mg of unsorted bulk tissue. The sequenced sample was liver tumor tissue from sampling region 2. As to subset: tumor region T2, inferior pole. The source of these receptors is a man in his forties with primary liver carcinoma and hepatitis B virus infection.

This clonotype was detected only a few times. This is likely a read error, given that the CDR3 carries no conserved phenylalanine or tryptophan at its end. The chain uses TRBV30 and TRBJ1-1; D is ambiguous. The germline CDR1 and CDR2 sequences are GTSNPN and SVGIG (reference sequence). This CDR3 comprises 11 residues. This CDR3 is CARSVFSEAFS. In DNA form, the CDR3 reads TGTGCCCGGAGTGTTTTCTCTGAAGCTTTCTCT.

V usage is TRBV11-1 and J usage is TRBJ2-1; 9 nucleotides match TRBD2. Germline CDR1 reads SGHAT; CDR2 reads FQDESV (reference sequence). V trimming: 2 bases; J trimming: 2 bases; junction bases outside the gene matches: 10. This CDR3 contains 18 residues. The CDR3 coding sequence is TGTGCCAGCAGCTTATACAGCTCCGCGGGAGGGCCCTACAATGAGCAGTTCTTC. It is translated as CASSLYSSAGGPYNEQFF.

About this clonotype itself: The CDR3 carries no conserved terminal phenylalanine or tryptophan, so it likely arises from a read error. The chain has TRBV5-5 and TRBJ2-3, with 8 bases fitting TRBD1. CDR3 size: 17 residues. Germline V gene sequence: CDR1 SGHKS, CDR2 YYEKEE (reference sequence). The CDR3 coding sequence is TGCGCCAGCAGCTTGCTTCAGGGGGCGGTACGCACAGATACGCAGTATATT. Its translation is CASSLLQGAVRTDTQYI.

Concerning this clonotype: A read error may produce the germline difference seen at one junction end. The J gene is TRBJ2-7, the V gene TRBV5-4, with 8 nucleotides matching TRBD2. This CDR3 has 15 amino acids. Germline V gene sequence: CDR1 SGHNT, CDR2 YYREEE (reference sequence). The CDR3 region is CANSPPGRAPYEQYF. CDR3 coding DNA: TGTGCCAACAGCCCGCCCGGGAGGGCCCCCTACGAGCAGTACTTC.

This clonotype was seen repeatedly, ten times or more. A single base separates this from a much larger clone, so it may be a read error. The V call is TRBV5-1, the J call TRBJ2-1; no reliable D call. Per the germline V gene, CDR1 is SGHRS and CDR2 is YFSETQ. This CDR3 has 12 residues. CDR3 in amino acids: CASSPEGNEQLF. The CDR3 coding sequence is TGCGCCAGCAGCCCCGAAGGCAATGAGCAGCTCTTC.

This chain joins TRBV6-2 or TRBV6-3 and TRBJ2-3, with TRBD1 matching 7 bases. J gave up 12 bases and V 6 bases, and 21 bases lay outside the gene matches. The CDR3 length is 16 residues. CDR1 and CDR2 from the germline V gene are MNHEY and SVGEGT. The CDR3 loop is CASSPRHTATGPTQYF. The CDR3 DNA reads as TGTGCCAGCAGCCCTCGACACACGGCGACAGGGCCTACTCAGTATTTT.